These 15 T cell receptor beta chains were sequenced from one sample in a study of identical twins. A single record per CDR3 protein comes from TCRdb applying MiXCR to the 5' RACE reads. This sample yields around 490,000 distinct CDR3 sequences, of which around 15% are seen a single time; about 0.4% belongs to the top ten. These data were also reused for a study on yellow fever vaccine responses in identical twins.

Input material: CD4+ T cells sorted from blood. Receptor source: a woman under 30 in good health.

This CDR3 is CASRTPTGYNEQFF. In nucleotides, the CDR3 is TGTGCCAGCAGAACCCCGACAGGCTACAATGAGCAGTTCTTC. The chain is built from TRBV28 and TRBJ2-1; possible D gene TRBD1, 6 bases. The CDR3 extends over 14 amino acids. Trimming cost V 6 bases and J 3 bases, with 12 bases left between them. Germline V gene sequence: CDR1 MDHEN, CDR2 SYDVKM.

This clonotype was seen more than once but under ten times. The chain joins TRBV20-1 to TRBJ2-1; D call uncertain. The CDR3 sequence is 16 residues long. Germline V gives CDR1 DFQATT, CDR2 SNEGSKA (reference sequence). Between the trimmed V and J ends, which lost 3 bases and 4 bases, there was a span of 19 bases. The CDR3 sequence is CSARFERLTSYNEQFF. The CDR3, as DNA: TGCAGTGCTAGGTTCGAACGGCTCACCTCTTACAATGAGCAGTTCTTC.

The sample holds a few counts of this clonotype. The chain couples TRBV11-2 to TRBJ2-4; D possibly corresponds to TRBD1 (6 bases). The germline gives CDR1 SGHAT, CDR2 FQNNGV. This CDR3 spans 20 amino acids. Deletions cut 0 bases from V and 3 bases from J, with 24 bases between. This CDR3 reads CASSLDAPRDTYVGKNIQYF. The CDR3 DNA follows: TGTGCCAGCAGCTTAGACGCCCCCAGGGACACTTATGTGGGCAAAAACATTCAGTACTTC.

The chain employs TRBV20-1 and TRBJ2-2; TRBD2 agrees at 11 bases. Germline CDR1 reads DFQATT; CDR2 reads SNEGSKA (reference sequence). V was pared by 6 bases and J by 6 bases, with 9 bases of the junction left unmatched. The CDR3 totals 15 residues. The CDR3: CSAAGTSGNPGELFF. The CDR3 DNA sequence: TGCAGTGCGGCCGGGACTAGCGGTAACCCCGGGGAGCTGTTTTTT.

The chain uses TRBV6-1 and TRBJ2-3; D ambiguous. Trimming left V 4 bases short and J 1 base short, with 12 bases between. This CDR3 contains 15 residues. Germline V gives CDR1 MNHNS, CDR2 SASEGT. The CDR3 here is CASSVVKGGTDTQYF. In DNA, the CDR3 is TGTGCCAGCAGTGTTGTGAAAGGAGGCACAGATACGCAGTATTTT.

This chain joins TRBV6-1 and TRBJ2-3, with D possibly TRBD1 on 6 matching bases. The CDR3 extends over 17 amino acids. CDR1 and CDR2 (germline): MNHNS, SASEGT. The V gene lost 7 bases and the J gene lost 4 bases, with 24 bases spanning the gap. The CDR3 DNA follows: TGTGCCAGCAATGCCCCGGGACAAACTATGAGGGCAGATACGCAGTATTTT. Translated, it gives CASNAPGQTMRADTQYF.

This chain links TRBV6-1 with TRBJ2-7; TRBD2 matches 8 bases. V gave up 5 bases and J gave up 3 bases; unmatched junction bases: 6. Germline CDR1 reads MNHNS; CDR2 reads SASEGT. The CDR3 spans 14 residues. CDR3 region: CASSQGTRGYEQYF. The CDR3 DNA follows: TGTGCCAGCAGTCAGGGGACTAGAGGCTACGAGCAGTACTTC.

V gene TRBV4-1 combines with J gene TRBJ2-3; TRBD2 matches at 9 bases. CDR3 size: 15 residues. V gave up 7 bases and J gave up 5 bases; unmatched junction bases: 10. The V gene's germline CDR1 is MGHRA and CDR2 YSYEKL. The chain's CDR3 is CASTRASGIQDTQYF. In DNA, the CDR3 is TGCGCCAGCACGCGGGCTAGCGGGATCCAAGATACGCAGTATTTT.

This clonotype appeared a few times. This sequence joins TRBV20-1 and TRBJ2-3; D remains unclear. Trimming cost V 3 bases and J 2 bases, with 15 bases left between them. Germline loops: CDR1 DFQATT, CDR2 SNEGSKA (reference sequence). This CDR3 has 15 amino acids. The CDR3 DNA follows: TGCAGTGCTAGGAAGACCAGTCCCTACACAGATACGCAGTATTTT. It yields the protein CSARKTSPYTDTQYF.

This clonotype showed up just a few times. This chain's CDR3 is CAISESGSSGGSYNEQFF. The CDR3 DNA sequence: TGTGCCATCAGTGAGTCGGGGAGTAGCGGGGGTTCCTACAATGAGCAGTTCTTC. The chain employs TRBV10-3 and TRBJ2-1, with 9 bases aligning to TRBD2. Germline lookup yields CDR1 ENHRY and CDR2 SYGVKD. J gave up 1 base and V 0 bases, and 7 bases lay outside the gene matches. The CDR3 is made up of 18 amino acids.

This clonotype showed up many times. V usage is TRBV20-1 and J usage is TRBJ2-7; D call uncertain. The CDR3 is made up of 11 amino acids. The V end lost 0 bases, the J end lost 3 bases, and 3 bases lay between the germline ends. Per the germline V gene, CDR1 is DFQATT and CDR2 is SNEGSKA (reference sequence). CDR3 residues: CSARDSYEQYF. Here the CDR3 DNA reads TGCAGTGCTAGAGATAGCTACGAGCAGTACTTC.

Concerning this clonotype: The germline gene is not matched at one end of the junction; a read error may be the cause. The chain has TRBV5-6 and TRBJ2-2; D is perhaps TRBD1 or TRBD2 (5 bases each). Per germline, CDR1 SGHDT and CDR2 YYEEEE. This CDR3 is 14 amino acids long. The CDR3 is CASSLYRTPGEPFF. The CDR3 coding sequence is TGTGCCAGCAGCTTGTACAGGACCCCCGGGGAGCCGTTTTTT. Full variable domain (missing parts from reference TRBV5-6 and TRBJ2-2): DAGVTQSPTHLIKTRGQQVTLRCSPKSGHDTVSWYQQALGQGPQFIFQYYEEEERQRGNFPDRFSGHQFPNYSSELNVNALLLGDSALYLCASSLYRTPGEPFFGEGSRLTVL.

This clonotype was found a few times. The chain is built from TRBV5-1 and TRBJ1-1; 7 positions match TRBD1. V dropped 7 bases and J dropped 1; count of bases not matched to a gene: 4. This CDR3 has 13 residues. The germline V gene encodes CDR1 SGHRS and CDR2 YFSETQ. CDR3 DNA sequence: TGCGCCAGCCGACAGGGAACGAACACTGAAGCTTTCTTT. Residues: CASRQGTNTEAFF.

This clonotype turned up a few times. CDR3 sequence reads: CSARVGSSTGELFF. DNA of the CDR3: TGCAGTGCTAGGGTCGGTAGTAGTACCGGGGAGCTGTTTTTT. This chain uses TRBV20-1 with TRBJ2-2; D call uncertain. Trimming shortened V by 3 bases and J by 5 bases, and 13 bases separated the two germline ends. This CDR3 region has 14 residues. Looked up from germline, CDR1 is DFQATT and CDR2 is SNEGSKA (reference sequence).

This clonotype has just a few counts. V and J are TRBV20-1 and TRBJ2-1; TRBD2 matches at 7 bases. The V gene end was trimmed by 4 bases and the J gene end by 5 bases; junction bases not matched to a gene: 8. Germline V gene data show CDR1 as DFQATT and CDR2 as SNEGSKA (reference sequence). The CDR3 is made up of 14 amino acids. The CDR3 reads CSANSLGGNNEQFF. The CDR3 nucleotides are TGCAGTGCTAATAGCCTCGGGGGGAACAATGAGCAGTTCTTC.